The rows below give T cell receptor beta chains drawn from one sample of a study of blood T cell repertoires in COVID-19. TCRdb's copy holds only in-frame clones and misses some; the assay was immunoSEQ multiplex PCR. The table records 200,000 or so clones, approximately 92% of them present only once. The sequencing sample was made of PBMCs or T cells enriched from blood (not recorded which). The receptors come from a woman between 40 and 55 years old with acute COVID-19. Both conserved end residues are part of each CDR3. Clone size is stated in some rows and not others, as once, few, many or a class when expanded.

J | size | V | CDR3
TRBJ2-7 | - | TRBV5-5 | CASSFWGDEQYF
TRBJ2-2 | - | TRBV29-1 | CSVESAGGNTGELFF
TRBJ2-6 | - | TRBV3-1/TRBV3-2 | CASSQWSTSGGAEWANVLTF
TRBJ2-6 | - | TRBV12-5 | CASGSSGANVLTF
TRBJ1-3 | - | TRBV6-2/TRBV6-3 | CASSMRGNTIYF
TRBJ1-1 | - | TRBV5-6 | CASSLTGTGNTEAFF
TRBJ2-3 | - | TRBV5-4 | CASSLRGGAGADTQYF
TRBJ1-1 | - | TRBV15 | CATSRGQGNTEAFF
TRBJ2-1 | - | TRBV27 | CASSLQGREHNEQFF
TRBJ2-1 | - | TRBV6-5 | CASKLQGATNNEQFF
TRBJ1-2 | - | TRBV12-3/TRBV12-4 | CASRRSYGYTF
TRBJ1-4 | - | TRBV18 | CASSPISQGNEKLFF
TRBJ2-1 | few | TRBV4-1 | CASSQGTSAYNEQFF
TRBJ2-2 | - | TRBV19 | CASSIGEHSGELFF
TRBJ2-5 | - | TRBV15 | CATSPSRLAGGPETQYF
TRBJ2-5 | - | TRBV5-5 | CASSFGTSGSGGETQYF
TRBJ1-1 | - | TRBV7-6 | CASSPGFGGNTEAFF
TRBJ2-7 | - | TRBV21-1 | CASSKGGQGAVEQYF
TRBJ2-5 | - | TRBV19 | CASSSRHAETQYF
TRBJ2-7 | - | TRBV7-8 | CASSLAGWDEQYF
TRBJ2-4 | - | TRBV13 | CASSLDPGVPKNIQYF
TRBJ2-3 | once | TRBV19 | CASSIVLAGGPAINTQYF
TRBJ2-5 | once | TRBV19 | CASSLGGAFQETQYF
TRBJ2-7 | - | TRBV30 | CAWRSGALLAGDNEQYF
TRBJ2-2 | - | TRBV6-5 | CASSYFRGTGELFF
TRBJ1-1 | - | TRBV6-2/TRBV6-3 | CASSYSRLSDSYMNTEAFF
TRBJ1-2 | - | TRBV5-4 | CASSLGPGQSYGYTF
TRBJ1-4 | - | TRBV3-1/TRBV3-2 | CASSQRQGLGKLFF
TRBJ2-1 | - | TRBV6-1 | CASSEASGLAGVWSYNEQFF
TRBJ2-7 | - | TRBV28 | CASSPTWDRGSSYEQYF
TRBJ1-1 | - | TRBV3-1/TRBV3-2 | CASSPRHRGTEAFF
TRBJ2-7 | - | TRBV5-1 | CASSLEGSGPSYEQYF
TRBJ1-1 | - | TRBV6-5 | CASTQATVNTEAFF
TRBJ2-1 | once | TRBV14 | CASSRNSGGAWSEQFF
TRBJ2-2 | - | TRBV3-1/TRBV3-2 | CASSQLGQVGELFF
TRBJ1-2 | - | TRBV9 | CASSLSQGGPHGYTF
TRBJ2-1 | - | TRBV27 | CASSTDRGAYNEQFF
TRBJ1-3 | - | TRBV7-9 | CASSLATGNTIYF
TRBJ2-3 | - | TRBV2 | CASKELDTQYF
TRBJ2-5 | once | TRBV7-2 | CASSLTGEDTQYF
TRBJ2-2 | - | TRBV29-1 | CSGSKSSGGWNTGELFF
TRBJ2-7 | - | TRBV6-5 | CASSIGTPPYEQYF
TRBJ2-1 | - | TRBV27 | CASTSGGNYNEQFF
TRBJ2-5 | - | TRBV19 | CASSKTSGGPLGETQYF
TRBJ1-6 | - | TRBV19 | CASSTQTGRSSPLHF
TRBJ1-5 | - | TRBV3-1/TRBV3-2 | CASGPHPQHF
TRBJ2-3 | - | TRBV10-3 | CAISDHNRGWADTQYF
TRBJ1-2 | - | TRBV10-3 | CAISQAGSGYGYTF
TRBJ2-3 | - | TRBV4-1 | CASSQDGGFNPLQYF
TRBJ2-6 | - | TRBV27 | CASSPRQGGGLSGANVLTF
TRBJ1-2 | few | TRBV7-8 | CASSLGVSVYGYTF